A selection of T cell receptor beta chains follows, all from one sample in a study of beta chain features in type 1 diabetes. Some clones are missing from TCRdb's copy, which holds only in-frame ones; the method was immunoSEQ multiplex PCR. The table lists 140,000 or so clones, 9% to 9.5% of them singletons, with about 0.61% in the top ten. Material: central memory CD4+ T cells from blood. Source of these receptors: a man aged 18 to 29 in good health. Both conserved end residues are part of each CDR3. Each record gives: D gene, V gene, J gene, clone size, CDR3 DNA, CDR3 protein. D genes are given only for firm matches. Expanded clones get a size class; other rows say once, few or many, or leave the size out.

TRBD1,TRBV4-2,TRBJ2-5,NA,TGTGCCAGCAGCCAAGTTGAGGACAGGTTGGGGACCCAGTACTTC,CASSQVEDRLGTQYF
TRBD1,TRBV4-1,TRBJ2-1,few,TGCGCCAGCAGCTTACAGGGGGCCCCCCCCTACAATGAGCAGTTCTTC,CASSLQGAPPYNEQFF
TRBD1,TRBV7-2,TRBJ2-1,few,TGTGCCAGCAGCTTAGTTTCAGGGGGAAGGGACTCCTACAATGAGCAGTTCTTC,CASSLVSGGRDSYNEQFF
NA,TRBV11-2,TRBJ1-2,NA,TGTGCCAGCAGCTTTGACCCCGGGTGGAGCTACACCTTC,CASSFDPGWSYTF
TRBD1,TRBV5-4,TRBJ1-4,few,TGTGCCAGCAGCTATAGACAGGGCCAAGTTGGTGGTTATGAAAAACTGTTTTTT,CASSYRQGQVGGYEKLFF
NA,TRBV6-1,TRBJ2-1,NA,TGTGCCAGCAGTGAATCGGAACAGATTGATGAGCAGTTCTTC,CASSESEQIDEQFF
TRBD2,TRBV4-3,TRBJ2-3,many,TGCGCCAGCAGCCGCGGGGGTGCGGGAGATACGCAGTATTTT,CASSRGGAGDTQYF
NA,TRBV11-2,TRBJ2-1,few,TGTGCCAGCAGCTCGAGGACTGACAATGAGCAGTTCTTC,CASSSRTDNEQFF
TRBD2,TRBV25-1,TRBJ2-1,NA,TGTGCCAGCTCATGGGAGCTAGCGGGGGATGAGCAGTTCTTC,CASSWELAGDEQFF
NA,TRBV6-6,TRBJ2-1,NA,TGTGCCAGCAGTCGGGTTGGCGCCTACAATGAGCAGTTCTTC,CASSRVGAYNEQFF
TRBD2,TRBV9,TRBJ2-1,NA,TGTGCCAGCAGCCCAAGGACTAGCGGTTCGGAGGAGCAGTTCTTC,CASSPRTSGSEEQFF
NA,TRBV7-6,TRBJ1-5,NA,TGTGCCAGCAGCCAAGATAGCGGGAATCAGCCCCAGCATTTT,CASSQDSGNQPQHF
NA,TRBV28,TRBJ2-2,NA,TGTGCCAGCAGCCCTCCAGGGAACACCGGGGAGCTGTTTTTT,CASSPPGNTGELFF
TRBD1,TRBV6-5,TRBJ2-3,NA,TGTGCCAGCAGGGGGACAGCAGATACGCAGTATTTT,CASRGTADTQYF
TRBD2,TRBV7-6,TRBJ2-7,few,TGTGCCAGCAGCCCAAGCGGGGGCACCTACGAGCAGTACTTC,CASSPSGGTYEQYF
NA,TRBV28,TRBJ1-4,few,TGTGCCAGCAGTGCGGAGTTATGGGAAAAACTGTTTTTT,CASSAELWEKLFF
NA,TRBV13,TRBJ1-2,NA,TGTGCCAGCAGCTTATTCTCAGCTAACTATGGCTACACCTTC,CASSLFSANYGYTF
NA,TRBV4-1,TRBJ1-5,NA,TGCGCCAGCAGCCCCCTGGAGGGGTACAGTCAGCCCCAGCATTTT,CASSPLEGYSQPQHF
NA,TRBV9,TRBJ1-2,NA,TGTGCCAGCAGCGTCTCGGTTAACTATGGCTACACCTTC,CASSVSVNYGYTF
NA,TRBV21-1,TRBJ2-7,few,TGTGCCAGCAGCCTAAGAACGGTGAGGGGGCGCCAGAGGAGGGGTTCCTACGAGCAGTACTTC,CASSLRTVRGRQRRGSYEQYF
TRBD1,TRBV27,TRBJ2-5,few,TGTGCCAGCAGGCTCCAGGGGGCGCAAGAGACCCAGTACTTC,CASRLQGAQETQYF
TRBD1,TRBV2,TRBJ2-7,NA,TGTGCCGCCAAGGGACAGGGGGCTGGTGAGCAGTACTTC,CAAKGQGAGEQYF